Listed below are T cell receptor beta chains from one sample, sequenced in a study of PD-L1 blockade in urothelial cancer. Clones were read by immunoSEQ multiplex PCR, and TCRdb kept only the in-frame ones, dropping some. The sample carries 35,000 to 45,000 clones, about 89% recorded once. The source was PBMCs, collected around atezolizumab (anti-PD-L1) treatment. Every receptor here comes from a man aged 70-80 years with urothelial cancer. CDR3s include the opening cysteine and the closing phenylalanine or tryptophan. The D gene is left open where the match is weak. Expanded clones are given a class, and other clones once, few, many or no size at all.

D gene	V gene	J gene	clone size	CDR3 protein	CDR3 DNA
TRBD2	TRBV5-1	TRBJ2-1	-	CASSLTWTSGRASSYNEQFF	TGCGCCAGCAGCTTGACCTGGACTAGCGGGAGGGCCAGCTCCTACAATGAGCAGTTCTTC
TRBD1	TRBV5-1	TRBJ2-5	-	CASSPQGSGETQYF	TGCGCCAGCAGCCCACAGGGGAGCGGAGAGACCCAGTACTTC
-	TRBV21-1	TRBJ2-7	-	CASSERIAGGRSYEQYF	TGTGCCAGCAGCGAAAGGATAGCGGGAGGGCGGTCCTACGAGCAGTACTTC
-	TRBV28	TRBJ1-3	-	CASSSAPTWAGNTIYF	TGTGCCAGCAGTTCGGCCCCGACTTGGGCTGGAAACACCATATATTTT
TRBD2	TRBV28	TRBJ2-7	once	CASRLAGSYEQYF	TGTGCCAGTAGACTAGCGGGCTCCTACGAGCAGTACTTC
-	TRBV29-1	TRBJ2-7	-	CSGSGVGNEQYF	TGCAGCGGATCAGGGGTAGGAAACGAGCAGTACTTC
-	TRBV2	TRBJ1-2	-	CASSEARGSRYGYTF	TGTGCCAGCAGTGAAGCTCGCGGCAGTAGATATGGCTACACCTTC
TRBD2	TRBV15	TRBJ2-5	-	CATSREGGSGRSRETQYF	TGTGCCACCAGCAGAGAAGGGGGTAGCGGGAGGTCCCGCGAGACCCAGTACTTC
-	TRBV10-3	TRBJ2-6	-	CAISEVMGRSGANVLTF	TGTGCCATCAGTGAGGTGATGGGGCGCTCTGGGGCCAACGTCCTGACTTTC
TRBD1	TRBV9	TRBJ1-5	-	CASSVGQGAGQPQHF	TGTGCCAGCAGCGTAGGACAGGGTGCAGGGCAGCCCCAGCATTTT
-	TRBV27	TRBJ2-7	-	CASSLRAVGFRNEQYF	TGTGCCAGCAGTTTGCGGGCTGTGGGTTTTAGAAACGAGCAGTACTTC
TRBD1	TRBV28	TRBJ1-5	-	CASRQGAKSNQPQHF	TGTGCCAGCAGACAGGGGGCGAAAAGCAATCAGCCCCAGCATTTT
-	TRBV28	TRBJ2-5	-	CASSLAGAGAKETQYF	TGTGCCAGCAGTTTAGCGGGGGCAGGGGCGAAAGAGACCCAGTACTTC
-	TRBV19	TRBJ2-2	-	CASSIRGELFF	TGTGCCAGTAGTATCAGAGGGGAGCTGTTTTTT
TRBD1	TRBV15	TRBJ1-4	-	CATSRTRQGANEKLFF	TGTGCCACCAGCAGGACAAGACAGGGGGCGAATGAAAAACTGTTTTTT
TRBD1	TRBV5-6	TRBJ1-5	-	CASSSGTEYQPQHF	TGTGCCAGCAGCTCTGGGACAGAGTATCAGCCCCAGCATTTT
TRBD2	TRBV11-3	TRBJ2-1	-	CASSLGLGSSYNEQFF	TGTGCCAGCAGCTTGGGACTAGGCAGCTCCTACAATGAGCAGTTCTTC
TRBD2	TRBV4-2	TRBJ2-3	-	CASSPRGLAGEWDTQYF	TGTGCCAGCAGCCCACGAGGACTAGCGGGAGAATGGGATACGCAGTATTTT
TRBD2	TRBV19	TRBJ2-7	once	CASRRGSSYEQYF	TGTGCCAGTAGGCGGGGGAGCTCCTACGAGCAGTACTTC